A selection of T cell receptor beta chains follows, all from one sample in a study of shared clonotypes between healthy human individuals. Sequencing was performed with immunoSEQ multiplex PCR; in TCRdb, only in-frame clones are kept and a portion is missing. The repertoire holds about 2.4 million clones, 80% to 95% seen once, with roughly 0.36% in the top ten. The sequencing sample was made of naive CD4+ T cells from PBMCs. Receptor source: a man younger than 30 in good health. Some clones in this sample may be carry-over from other donors' samples. Both conserved end residues are part of each CDR3.

cdr3_length j_call v_call cdr3_aa
16 TRBJ1-1 TRBV5-1 CASSEGQGAFDTEAFF
14 TRBJ2-1 TRBV9 CASSVTRANNEQFF
16 TRBJ2-3 TRBV6-1 CASSVIGGRDTDTQYF
16 TRBJ2-3 TRBV19 CASSKGLAGVGDTQYF
13 TRBJ1-4 TRBV11-2 CASNDWTFEKLFF
13 - TRBV9 CASSPTPGYEQYF
17 TRBJ2-7 TRBV27 CASSRRRTSGNSYEQYF
17 TRBJ2-7 TRBV5-1 CASSLAISAGAGDEQYF
16 TRBJ2-5 TRBV9 CASSVGPSGGRETQYF
14 TRBJ2-7 TRBV15 CATSRVPSTYEQYF
16 TRBJ1-5 TRBV15 CATSRDWGGSNQPQHF
17 TRBJ1-4 TRBV18 CASSPLILTGTNEKLFF
14 TRBJ2-7 TRBV28 CASSLMGLAYEQYF
14 TRBJ2-3 TRBV28 CASSLAGDLDTQYF
15 TRBJ2-5 TRBV9 CASSPVGRTQETQYF
16 TRBJ2-5 TRBV4-2 CASSQDRGQSQETQYF
15 TRBJ1-2 TRBV28 CASSQWTAGGYGYTF
16 TRBJ1-2 TRBV19 CASTTSGEVGEVGYTF
11 TRBJ1-1 TRBV28 CASSLGFEAFF
14 TRBJ2-5 TRBV6-5 CASSWGPGAETQYF
14 TRBJ2-7 TRBV6-1 CASTSWGGSYEQYF
11 TRBJ1-2 TRBV28 CASREEEGYTF
13 TRBJ2-7 TRBV30 CAWSGRLAGEQYF
12 TRBJ2-7 TRBV2 CASVEFGNEQYF
16 TRBJ2-7 TRBV7-2 CASSPQAGTGVYEQYF
16 TRBJ1-1 TRBV27 CASSLLPFRGNTEAFF
16 TRBJ2-5 TRBV11-1 CASSLGTGGFQETQYF
14 TRBJ1-1 TRBV5-1 CASSSDRGPSEAFF
15 TRBJ2-3 TRBV5-4 CASSGLSASTDTQYF
12 TRBJ2-1 TRBV5-1 CASSLYGREQFF
16 TRBJ2-1 TRBV5-1 CAGSRAPDSSYNEQFF
18 TRBJ2-6 TRBV5-1 CASSPGLAGVSGANVLTF
11 TRBJ2-5 TRBV20-1 CSARFLETQYF
15 TRBJ2-2 TRBV7-7 CASSLGSGSSGELFF
16 TRBJ1-5 TRBV19 CATKGGGRGLGQPQHF
17 TRBJ1-2 TRBV5-1 CASSRRVAGPIDYGYTF
13 TRBJ2-5 TRBV7-2 CASSLGPRETQYF
18 TRBJ2-1 TRBV7-3 CASSSSPPGLAGQNEQFF
15 TRBJ2-3 TRBV19 CASRDGGLGSDTQYF
16 TRBJ1-3 TRBV4-1 CASSQDPGGSGNTIYF
14 TRBJ1-5 TRBV7-3 CASSPTGGNQPQHF
15 TRBJ2-7 TRBV6-6 CATRGLAGISYEQYF
13 TRBJ1-1 TRBV30 CAWSPGTATEAFF
13 TRBJ2-2 TRBV9 CASSVASPGELFF
17 TRBJ1-1 TRBV4-1 CASSQPRQGARNTEAFF
18 TRBJ2-2 TRBV9 CASSSPRDRGLSTGELFF
14 TRBJ1-5 TRBV25-1 CASSDDRNNQPQHF
14 TRBJ1-4 TRBV11-2 CASSRDFLNEKLFF
15 TRBJ1-1 TRBV4-2 CASSQIAQGRTEAFF